A single sample is the source of the 21 T cell receptor beta chains below, sequenced in a study of identical twins. Each CDR3 protein is one row after TCRdb ran MiXCR on the 5' RACE reads. This table holds a few hundred thousand distinct CDR3 sequences, about 10% found once. Source material: naive T cells sorted from blood. These receptors were taken from a woman aged 50 to 60 in good health.

V and J are TRBV15 and TRBJ2-2, with 8 bases lining up with TRBD1. Germline CDR1 reads LNHNV; CDR2 reads YYDKDF (reference sequence). This CDR3 is 16 amino acids long. J was trimmed by 5 bases and V by 0 bases; bases with no gene match: 5. CDR3 nucleotides: TGTGCCACCAGCAGAGACCAGGGGGCTAGAACCGGGGAGCTGTTTTTT. The encoded protein is CATSRDQGARTGELFF.

This clonotype was detected many times. The rearrangement links TRBV15 to TRBJ2-7; TRBD2 might be the D (7 bases). With 1 base removed from V and 7 bases from J, the gap between germline ends came to 20 bases. Germline loops: CDR1 LNHNV, CDR2 YYDKDF (reference sequence). The CDR3 extends over 16 amino acids. The CDR3 bases are TGTGCCACCAGCAGAGTGGACGGACTAGGGGGTAGAGAGCAGTACTTC. Its translation is CATSRVDGLGGREQYF.

The chain joins TRBV11-2 to TRBJ1-2; D possibly corresponds to TRBD1 (5 bases). The V end was cut by 1 base, the J end by 4 bases, with 13 bases between. Germline-derived CDR1 and CDR2 are SGHAT and FQNNGV. The CDR3 spans 15 residues. The CDR3 coding sequence is TGTGCCAGCAGCTTAGCACCGGACACATCCTATGGCTACACCTTC. This gives the protein CASSLAPDTSYGYTF.

The V call is TRBV24-1, the J call TRBJ2-1; D is possibly TRBD1 (5 bases). V was clipped by 1 base and J by 4 bases, with 13 bases between them. Germline V gene lookup returns CDR1 KGHDR and CDR2 SFDVKD. The CDR3 covers 16 residues. In DNA form, the CDR3 reads TGTGCCACCAGTGATTTTTCCCAGGGTCGGTACAATGAGCAGTTCTTC. Translation: CATSDFSQGRYNEQFF.

The chain couples TRBV6-4 to TRBJ2-3, with unresolved D. V gave up 0 bases and J gave up 2 bases, with 12 bases separating them. Germline CDR1 reads MRHNA; CDR2 reads SNTAGT. This CDR3 contains 16 residues. The CDR3 region is CASSDSINKPTDTQYF. The CDR3 DNA follows: TGTGCCAGCAGTGACTCTATAAACAAGCCCACAGATACGCAGTATTTT.

Points on this clonotype: A much larger clone is a single base away; this may be a read error. This rearrangement joins TRBV24-1 to TRBJ2-1; possible D gene TRBD2, 5 bases. The germline V gene has CDR1 KGHDR and CDR2 SFDVKD. This CDR3 region has 16 residues. Written as DNA, the CDR3 is TGTGCCACCAGCGAACTGGACCGGGGAGCCTACAATGACCAGTTCTTC. Encoded protein: CATSELDRGAYNDQFF.

This clonotype was seen ten or more times. The chain carries TRBV24-1 and TRBJ1-1; D possibly corresponds to TRBD1 (6 bases). Looked up from germline, CDR1 is KGHDR and CDR2 is SFDVKD. Trimming cost V 7 bases and J 6 bases, with 14 bases left between them. The CDR3 totals 13 residues. CDR3 region: CATRSYSGAEAFF. CDR3 coding DNA: TGTGCCACCAGATCTTACTCAGGGGCTGAAGCTTTCTTT.

This clonotype occurred a few times. This sequence joins TRBV12-3 or TRBV12-4 and TRBJ2-1, with TRBD2 matching 9 bases. This CDR3 is 15 amino acids long. Losses at the gene ends were 7 bases for V and 7 bases for J; bases not matched to a gene: 11. CDR3 residues: CASKIAGAPINEQFF. CDR3 coding DNA: TGTGCCAGCAAAATAGCGGGAGCCCCCATAAATGAGCAGTTCTTC.

The chain combines TRBV27 with TRBJ1-2; 11 positions agree with TRBD1. V was clipped by 0 bases and J by 4 bases; unmatched bases: 4. This CDR3 is built from 16 residues. The V gene's germline CDR1 is MNHEY and CDR2 SMNVEV (reference sequence). Here the CDR3 reads CASSLSWDRGFYGYTF. For the CDR3, the DNA is TGTGCCAGCAGTTTATCCTGGGACAGGGGGTTCTATGGCTACACCTTC.

The sample holds a few counts of this clonotype. The V and J genes are TRBV29-1 and TRBJ2-1; D unresolved. Germline V lookup: CDR1 SQVTM, CDR2 ANQGSEA. Trimming cost V 4 bases and J 12 bases, with 10 bases left between them. The CDR3 consists of 10 residues. CDR3 nucleotide sequence: TGCAGCGTTGTGGTCCTATTGCAGTTCTTC. Translating gives CSVVVLLQFF.

The sample holds many counts of this clonotype. The chain links TRBV7-9 to TRBJ2-7, with 12 nucleotides matching TRBD2. V gave up 5 bases and J gave up 2 bases; unmatched junction bases: 7. Germline CDR1 reads SEHNR; CDR2 reads FQNEAQ (reference sequence). CDR3 length: 16 residues. The CDR3 nucleotides read TGTGCCAGCAGCCCGCCGACTAGCGGGAGTGCCTACGAGCAGTACTTC. This sequence encodes CASSPPTSGSAYEQYF.

The chain combines TRBV18 with TRBJ2-1; tentatively, D is TRBD2 (6 bases). CDR3 length equals 17 residues. CDR1 KGHSH and CDR2 LQKENI come from the germline V gene. The V end lost 3 bases, the J end lost 2 bases, and 17 bases lay between the germline ends. CDR3 loop: CASSPTVGGNPYNEQFF. The CDR3, as DNA: TGTGCCAGCTCACCGACCGTCGGGGGAAACCCCTACAATGAGCAGTTCTTC.

At least ten counts were recorded for this clonotype. The chain links TRBV5-1 to TRBJ2-7; TRBD2 is a possible D gene (5 bases). The germline V and J ends were trimmed by 0 bases and 3 bases, with 10 bases remaining between them. The germline CDR1 and CDR2 sequences are SGHRS and YFSETQ. This CDR3 has 14 residues. The CDR3 nucleotides read TGCGCCAGCAGCTTGGATGCGAGCGGCTACGAGCAGTACTTC. Translation: CASSLDASGYEQYF. The full variable domain, in which reference TRBV5-1 and TRBJ2-7 provide the parts outside the CDR3, is KAGVTQTPRYLIKTRGQQVTLSCSPISGHRSVSWYQQTPGQGLQFLFEYFSETQRNKGNFPGRFSGRQFSNSRSEMNVSTLELGDSALYLCASSLDASGYEQYFGPGTRLTVT.

This clonotype has a handful of counts. The rearrangement links TRBV12-3 or TRBV12-4 to TRBJ2-1; TRBD1 might be the D (5 bases). Trimming cost V 2 bases and J 1 base, with 9 bases left between them. The CDR3 sequence is 15 residues long. CDR3 protein: CASSLYRLSYNEQFF. The CDR3 DNA follows: TGTGCCAGCAGTTTATACAGGCTATCCTACAATGAGCAGTTCTTC.

This clonotype was seen a handful of times. The chain has TRBV6-5 and TRBJ1-2; 8 nucleotides align to TRBD1. The ends lost 8 bases at V and 8 bases at J; junction bases unmatched: 16. The CDR3 length is 15 residues. Germline CDR1 is MNHEY and CDR2 is SVGAGI. Written as DNA, the CDR3 is TGTGCCAGCTCCCCCGCGACTCAGGGGGCTAGGGGCTACACCTTC. Its translation is CASSPATQGARGYTF.

This clonotype was counted at least ten times. The chain recombines TRBV29-1 with TRBJ2-1, with 9 bases lining up with TRBD2. Germline CDR1 and CDR2: SQVTM and ANQGSEA. The trim removed 7 bases at V and 0 bases at J, leaving 16 bases unmatched. This CDR3 spans 18 amino acids. The DNA of the CDR3 is TGCAGCGCCGAAGGTCGGACTAGCGCCTTGAGCTCCTACAATGAGCAGTTCTTC. Protein sequence: CSAEGRTSALSSYNEQFF.

This clonotype was seen more than once but under ten times. The rearrangement uses TRBV2 and TRBJ2-2; D might be TRBD1 (6 bases). Germline CDR1 SNHLY, CDR2 FYNNEI. V was clipped by 6 bases and J by 6 bases, with 20 bases between them. The CDR3 has 16 residues. Written as DNA, the CDR3 is TGTGCCAGCAGCTCTGTGGAGGCAGGGGAAGCCGGGGAGCTGTTTTTT. Translation gives CASSSVEAGEAGELFF.

The chain uses TRBV12-3 or TRBV12-4 and TRBJ2-1, with unresolved D. The CDR3 is made up of 11 amino acids. With 6 bases removed from V and 5 bases from J, the gap between germline ends came to 5 bases. The CDR3 region is CASRRNNEQFF. The CDR3 bases are TGTGCCAGCAGGAGGAACAATGAGCAGTTCTTC.

This clonotype has more than one count but fewer than ten. V is TRBV20-1 and J is TRBJ2-1, with D tentatively TRBD2 (6 bases). V lost 7 bases and J 5 bases, leaving 15 bases between the germline ends. This CDR3 region has 13 residues. The germline gives CDR1 DFQATT, CDR2 SNEGSKA (reference sequence). CDR3 DNA: TGCAGTGGAACTCCGGGACTGAACAATGAGCAGTTCTTC. Amino acid sequence: CSGTPGLNNEQFF.

This clonotype occurred a few times. The chain employs TRBV12-3 or TRBV12-4 and TRBJ2-1; 10 nucleotides match TRBD2. The CDR3 is made up of 13 amino acids. J was trimmed by 8 bases and V by 6 bases; bases with no gene match: 4. The CDR3 here is CASSKGTSDEQFF. The DNA of the CDR3 is TGTGCCAGCAGCAAAGGGACTAGCGATGAGCAGTTCTTC.

Notes on this clonotype: Mismatch with germline at one junction end may stem from a read error. The chain combines TRBV20-1 with TRBJ1-4; no reliable D call. CDR1 is DFQATT, CDR2 SNEGSKA, per germline (reference sequence). The CDR3 consists of 14 residues. CDR3 residues: CSARGTSTNEKLFF. The CDR3 coding sequence is TGCAGTGCCAGAGGTACATCAACTAATGAAAAACTGTTTTTT.